The entry below describes one TCR beta chain. The sample belongs to a study of T cell responses to AZD1222 COVID-19 vaccine. TCRdb's table, derived via immunoSEQ multiplex PCR, lists solely in-frame clones and lacks some. The sample carries about 93,000 clones, roughly 91% recorded once. The CDR3 is 18 residues long. V was trimmed by 4 bases and J by 0 bases, leaving 20 bases between them. Germline CDR1 is SGHRS and CDR2 is YFSETQ. The chain combines TRBV5-1 with TRBJ1-5, with D possibly matching TRBD1 (5 bases). The source is an adult in good health. Here the sequenced sample was peripheral blood, taken on day 0 of MenACWY control vaccination. CDR3 region: CASSPGGIGTVSNQPQHF. CDR3 bases: TGCGCCAGCAGCCCGGGGGGGATTGGGACGGTTAGCAATCAGCCCCAGCATTTT.